This entry describes one T cell receptor (beta chain). Its antigen remains unknown. TCRdb called the RT-PCR reads again in MiXCR, with one record for every CDR3 protein. In the table there are fewer than 650,000 distinct CDR3 sequences, under 15% of which are singletons. The source of the sample is a study of response to subunit inactivated influenza vaccine. The study's findings and limits: With each seasonal influenza vaccination, the authors suggested, few new T cells are recruited.

Germline loops: CDR1 LGHNA, CDR2 YNFKEQ. This CDR3 spans 15 amino acids. V was cut by 0 bases and J by 4 bases, with 13 bases left in between. The TCR was taken from a middle-aged man who received an inactivated influenza vaccine. The chain carries TRBV4-2 and TRBJ2-7; no definite D call. The sequences come from PBMCs from blood, collected 40 to 50 days after vaccination. CDR3 residues: CASSQDLVRKYEQYF. CDR3 in DNA: TGTGCCAGCAGCCAAGATTTGGTCAGAAAGTACGAGCAGTACTTC.